The entry that follows covers one T cell receptor (beta chain) sequence. This entry comes from a study of shared clonotypes between healthy human individuals. About the study: Each donor's CD4 naive and CD4 memory cells filled three plates apiece, CD8 naive two, and CD8 memory one.

The CDR3 sequence is 18 residues long. The ends were cut back, 1 base at V and 0 bases at J, with 22 bases in the middle. CDR1 is SQVTM, CDR2 ANQGSEA, per germline. Clones were sequenced by immunoSEQ multiplex PCR, and TCRdb holds only the in-frame ones, with some missing. The data contain approximately 250,000 clones, just over 65% of them singletons. Sequenced: memory CD4+ T cells sorted from blood. Subset specified: CD45RA-negative fraction. The chain combines TRBV29-1 with TRBJ2-7; tentative D call: TRBD2 (6 bases). The clonotype comes from a man aged 30 to 45 in good health. CDR3 bases: TGCAGCGTTGAAGCGACTCCCGGGAGAGTGATCAGCTCCTACGAGCAGTACTTC. Protein product: CSVEATPGRVISSYEQYF.